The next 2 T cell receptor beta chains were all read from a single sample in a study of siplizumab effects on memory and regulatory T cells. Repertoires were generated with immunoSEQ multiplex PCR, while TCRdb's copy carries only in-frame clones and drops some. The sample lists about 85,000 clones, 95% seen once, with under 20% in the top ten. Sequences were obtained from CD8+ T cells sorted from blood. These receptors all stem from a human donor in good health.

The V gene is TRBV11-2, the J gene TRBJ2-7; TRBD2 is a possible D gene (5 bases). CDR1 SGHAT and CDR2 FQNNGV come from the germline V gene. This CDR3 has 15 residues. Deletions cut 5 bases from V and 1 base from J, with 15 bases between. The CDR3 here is CASSPPGGLSYEQYF. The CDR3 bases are TGTGCCAGCAGCCCCCCGGGCGGGTTATCCTACGAGCAGTACTTC.

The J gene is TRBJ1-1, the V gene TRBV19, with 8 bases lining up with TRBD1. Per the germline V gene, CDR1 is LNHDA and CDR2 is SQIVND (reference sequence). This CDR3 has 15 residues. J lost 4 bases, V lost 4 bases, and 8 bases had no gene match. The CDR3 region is CASSRPGQVGTEAFF. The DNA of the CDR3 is TGTGCCAGTAGTAGACCGGGACAGGTAGGCACTGAAGCTTTCTTT.